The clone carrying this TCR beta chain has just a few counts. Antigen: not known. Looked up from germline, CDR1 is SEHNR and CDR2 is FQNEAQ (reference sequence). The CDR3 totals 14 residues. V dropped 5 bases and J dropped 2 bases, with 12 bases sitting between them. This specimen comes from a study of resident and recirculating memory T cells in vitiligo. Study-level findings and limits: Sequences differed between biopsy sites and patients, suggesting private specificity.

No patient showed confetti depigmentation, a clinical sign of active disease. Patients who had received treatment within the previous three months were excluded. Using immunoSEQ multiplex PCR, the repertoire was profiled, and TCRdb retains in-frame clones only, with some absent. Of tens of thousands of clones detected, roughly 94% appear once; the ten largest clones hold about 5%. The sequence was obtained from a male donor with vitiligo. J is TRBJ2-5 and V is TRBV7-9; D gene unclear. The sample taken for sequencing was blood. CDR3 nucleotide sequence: TGTGCCAGCAGCGATCTCTCGCAGCAAGAGACCCAGTACTTC. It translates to CASSDLSQQETQYF.